This T cell receptor (beta chain) was recorded in a study of blood T cell repertoires in COVID-19. Trimming stripped 6 bases from V and 2 bases from J, with 11 bases between. CDR1 MGHDK and CDR2 SYGVNS come from the germline V gene. The CDR3 has 15 residues. The assay was immunoSEQ multiplex PCR, and TCRdb's table has in-frame clones only and misses some. Of 200,000 to 250,000 clones listed, around 87% were seen once; the top ten hold nearly 6.5%. The chain uses TRBV25-1 and TRBJ2-6; tentatively, D is TRBD2 (5 bases). The sequenced sample was PBMCs or T cells enriched from blood (not recorded which). This sequence was found in a woman aged 30 to 39 with acute COVID-19. The CDR3 DNA follows: TGTGCCAGCAGCGTGAGGACTCCTGGGGCCAACGTCCTGACTTTC. Protein sequence: CASSVRTPGANVLTF. The full variable domain, with the rest looked up from reference TRBV25-1 and TRBJ2-6, is EADIYQTPRYLVIGTGKKITLECSQTMGHDKMYWYQQDPGMELHLIHYSYGVNSTEKGDLSSESTVSRIRTEHFPLTLESARPSHTSQYLCASSVRTPGANVLTFGAGSRLTVL.